This entry lists 23 T cell receptor beta chains sequenced from one sample in a study of tumor T cells in aggressive B-cell lymphoma. Data came from immunoSEQ multiplex PCR; TCRdb stores just in-frame clones and leaves some out. The sample has approximately 7,300 clones, around 83% seen once; the top ten hold 4.5% to 6.5%. The sequencing input was tumor tissue. These receptors originate from an adult with diffuse large B cell lymphoma.

The CDR3 reads CASSSRTGATGELFF. The DNA for the CDR3 is TGTGCCAGCAGCTCGAGGACAGGCGCCACCGGGGAGCTGTTTTTT. The chain joins TRBV7-2 to TRBJ2-2; 7 nucleotides align to TRBD1. The germline CDR1 and CDR2 sequences are SGHTA and FQGNSA. J was trimmed by 4 bases and V by 4 bases; bases with no gene match: 6. This CDR3 spans 15 amino acids.

The chain links TRBV29-1 to TRBJ1-1, with a weak D call TRBD1 (5 bases). Between the trimmed V and J ends, which lost 7 bases and 5 bases, there was a span of 14 bases. The CDR3 runs to 12 residues. Germline V gene sequence: CDR1 SQVTM, CDR2 ANQGSEA. The chain's CDR3 is CSASRGETEAFF. CDR3 bases: TGCAGCGCCTCCCGGGGGGAGACTGAAGCTTTCTTT. The variable domain in full, with the rest retrieved from reference TRBV29-1 and TRBJ1-1, is SAVISQKPSRDICQRGTSLTIQCQVDSQVTMMFWYRQQPGQSLTLIATANQGSEATYESGFVIDKFPISRPNLTFSTLTVSNMSPEDSSIYLCSASRGETEAFFGQGTRLTVV.

The chain combines TRBV19 with TRBJ2-1; 13 bases are shared with TRBD2. CDR1 is LNHDA, CDR2 SQIVND, per germline (reference sequence). The CDR3 consists of 15 residues. The ends lost 5 bases at V and 8 bases at J; junction bases unmatched: 6. CDR3 DNA sequence: TGTGCCAGTAGTGCCGGGACTAGCGGGATTTATGAGCAGTTCTTC. It encodes CASSAGTSGIYEQFF.

The CDR3 DNA is TGCGCCAGCAGCTTGTCCGCAGGGGCGGGAAACACCATATATTTT. Translating it yields CASSLSAGAGNTIYF. The V and J genes are TRBV5-1 and TRBJ1-3; perhaps TRBD1 as D (6 bases). The germline gives CDR1 SGHRS, CDR2 YFSETQ. This CDR3 has 15 amino acids. Trimming removed 1 base from V and 4 bases from J, with 12 bases in between.

The rearrangement uses TRBV7-9 and TRBJ2-3; TRBD1 matches 7 bases. J lost 4 bases, V lost 5 bases, and 6 bases had no gene match. The CDR3 spans 14 residues. From germline, CDR1 is SEHNR and CDR2 FQNEAQ (reference sequence). The CDR3 coding sequence is TGTGCCAGCAGCGCTCGACAGGGTGCAGATACGCAGTATTTT. This translates into CASSARQGADTQYF.

This chain uses TRBV14 with TRBJ2-3, with 8 bases matching TRBD2. After removal of 4 bases from V and 3 bases from J, the junction contained 15 bases not matched to a gene. This CDR3 contains 18 residues. Germline V gene sequence: CDR1 SGHDN, CDR2 FVKESK. The CDR3: CASSRLGSERESTDTQYF. CDR3 bases: TGTGCCAGCAGCCGATTAGGGTCGGAGCGGGAGTCAACAGATACGCAGTATTTT.

V gene TRBV12-5 combines with J gene TRBJ2-5, with D possibly being TRBD1 (6 bases). The CDR3 runs 17 residues. V lost 3 bases and J lost 5, with 22 bases in between. The germline V gene has CDR1 LGHNT and CDR2 FRNRAP. The CDR3 bases are TGTGCTAGTGGTTTATTCTTACAGGGAGATCTTCCGGAGACCCAGTACTTC. Its protein product is CASGLFLQGDLPETQYF.

The chain uses TRBV5-1 and TRBJ2-2; 7 nucleotides align to TRBD2. The trim removed 4 bases at V and 7 bases at J, leaving 7 bases unmatched. CDR3 length: 14 residues. The germline V gene encodes CDR1 SGHRS and CDR2 YFSETQ. CDR3 in DNA: TGCGCCAGCAGCCCGGAGAGGGAGGGCGGGGAGCTGTTTTTT. Amino acids: CASSPEREGGELFF.

A word on this clone: One junction end disagrees with the germline gene, perhaps due to a read error. The rearrangement links TRBV7-7 to TRBJ2-7; possibly TRBD2 for D (6 bases). Germline V gene lookup returns CDR1 SSHAT and CDR2 FNYEAQ (reference sequence). This CDR3 has 13 residues. CDR3 coding DNA: TGTGCTAGCAGCTTAGGCGGGACTTACGAGCAGTACTTC. Protein: CASSLGGTYEQYF. Together with reference TRBV7-7 and TRBJ2-7, the CDR3 gives the full variable domain: GAGVSQSPRYKVTKRGQDVTLRCDPISSHATLYWYQQALGQGPEFLTYFNYEAQPDKSGLPSDRFSAERPEGSISTLTIQRTEQRDSAMYRCASSLGGTYEQYFGPGTRLTVT.

The chain has TRBV7-6 and TRBJ1-2; 8 bases match TRBD1. The CDR3 sequence is 12 residues long. Trimming at V came to 3 bases and at J to 7 bases, leaving 1 base not matched to a gene. The germline gives CDR1 SGHVS, CDR2 FNYEAQ. CDR3 in DNA: TGTGCCAGCAGCTTCGACAGGGGTGGCTACACCTTC. Translated, it gives CASSFDRGGYTF.

This chain connects TRBV2 to TRBJ2-6; D is perhaps TRBD1 (6 bases). Germline V gene sequence: CDR1 SNHLY, CDR2 FYNNEI. Deletions cut 7 bases from V and 3 bases from J, with 13 bases between. The CDR3 totals 15 residues. CDR3 sequence reads: CASKARGFGANVLTF. The CDR3 bases are TGTGCCAGCAAAGCCAGGGGTTTTGGGGCCAACGTCCTGACTTTC.

V usage is TRBV21-1 and J usage is TRBJ2-5; TRBD1 is the table's D call and was not checked against the DNA. TRBV21-1 is listed as a pseudogene. The CDR3 sequence is 14 residues long. Here the CDR3 reads CASSPGQGGETQYF. The CDR3 DNA reads as TGTGCCAGCAGTCCGGGACAGGGCGGGGAGACCCAGTACTTC.

The chain recombines TRBV6-1 with TRBJ1-5; TRBD1 matches at 8 bases. The CDR3 contains 13 residues. Germline CDR1 and CDR2: MNHNS and SASEGT. Germline trimming cut 7 bases from V and 3 bases from J; bases unmatched to any gene: 2. This chain's CDR3 is CASTGQVNQPQHF. The CDR3 nucleotides read TGTGCCAGCACGGGACAGGTCAATCAGCCCCAGCATTTT.

This chain uses TRBV5-6 with TRBJ2-7; TRBD2 aligns across 7 bases. The V gene's germline CDR1 is SGHDT and CDR2 YYEEEE. With V trimmed by 2 bases and J by 2 bases, 10 bases remained unmatched. The length of the CDR3 is 16 residues. The DNA of the CDR3 is TGTGCCAGCAGCTTCTTCGGCGGGAGTATTACCTACGAGCAGTACTTC. This translates into CASSFFGGSITYEQYF.

V is TRBV7-9 and J is TRBJ2-5, with 9 bases identical to TRBD2. V lost 1 base and J lost 4; bases outside the gene matches: 7. Germline CDR1 and CDR2: SEHNR and FQNEAQ (reference sequence). The length of the CDR3 is 16 residues. The CDR3 loop reads CASSLVASGEGETQYF. CDR3 DNA sequence: TGTGCCAGCAGCTTAGTCGCTAGCGGGGAGGGAGAGACCCAGTACTTC.

This clone was detected only once. The gene calls are TRBV7-9 and TRBJ2-3; D is unresolved. Germline lookup yields CDR1 SEHNR and CDR2 FQNEAQ (reference sequence). The CDR3 covers 16 residues. V lost 1 base and J 0 bases, leaving 11 bases between the germline ends. For the CDR3, the DNA is TGTGCCAGCAGCTTAGAGAAGCGACTGAGCACAGATACGCAGTATTTT. Translation: CASSLEKRLSTDTQYF.

The chain combines TRBV28 with TRBJ1-4; no reliable D call. The germline CDR1 and CDR2 sequences are MDHEN and SYDVKM. Trimming stripped 2 bases from V and 2 bases from J, with 6 bases between. CDR3 length: 14 amino acids. CDR3 sequence: CASSLGQTNEKLFF. Here the CDR3 DNA reads TGTGCCAGCAGTTTAGGGCAGACTAATGAAAAACTGTTTTTT.

The chain links TRBV28 to TRBJ1-5; TRBD1 matches 10 bases. The J segment lost 5 bases and the V segment lost 3 bases, leaving 7 bases of the junction unmatched. This CDR3 has 16 amino acids. Germline V CDR1 and CDR2: MDHEN, SYDVKM. This CDR3 is CASSLGDRGWDQPQHF. Written as DNA, the CDR3 is TGTGCCAGCAGTTTGGGGGACAGGGGTTGGGATCAGCCCCAGCATTTT. Drawing the rest from reference TRBV28 and TRBJ1-5, the complete variable domain is DVKVTQSSRYLVKRTGEKVFLECVQDMDHENMFWYRQDPGLGLRLIYFSYDVKMKEKGDIPEGYSVSREKKERFSLILESASTNQTSMYLCASSLGDRGWDQPQHFGDGTRLSIL.

The chain joins TRBV19 to TRBJ2-7; TRBD2 is a possible D gene (6 bases). This CDR3 has 14 amino acids. CDR1 and CDR2 from the germline V gene are LNHDA and SQIVND (reference sequence). With 5 bases removed from V and 2 bases from J, the gap between germline ends came to 13 bases. As DNA, the CDR3 is TGTGCCAGTAGTGATCAGCGGGCGGCCTACGAGCAGTACTTC. It translates to CASSDQRAAYEQYF.

The chain has TRBV4-3 and TRBJ1-2; D might be TRBD1 (6 bases). Germline V gene data show CDR1 as LGHNA and CDR2 as YSLEER. V was clipped by 0 bases and J by 4 bases, with 12 bases between them. This CDR3 comprises 15 residues. The CDR3 bases are TGCGCCAGCAGCCAAGAGGCGGGGGCTACCTATGGCTACACCTTC. This sequence encodes CASSQEAGATYGYTF.

The rearrangement links TRBV7-8 to TRBJ2-3, with 8 positions matching TRBD2. This CDR3 has 16 amino acids. V lost 1 base, J lost 2 bases, and 5 bases stayed unmatched. Germline CDR1 SGHVS, CDR2 FQNEAQ. The CDR3 reads CASSLGVAGPTDTQYF. Here the CDR3 DNA reads TGTGCCAGCAGCTTAGGGGTAGCGGGACCCACAGATACGCAGTATTTT.

This chain uses TRBV19 with TRBJ1-4, with D perhaps matching TRBD1 (6 bases). The germline V and J ends were trimmed by 11 bases and 5 bases, with 15 bases remaining between them. The CDR3 has 13 amino acids. Germline CDR1 is LNHDA and CDR2 is SQIVND (reference sequence). As DNA, the CDR3 is TGTGCCCGTCACGGGGGGGCGAATGAAAAACTGTTTTTT. This encodes CARHGGANEKLFF.

V usage is TRBV19 and J usage is TRBJ1-1, with D perhaps matching TRBD1 (6 bases). CDR3 length: 17 amino acids. V dropped 3 bases and J dropped 2 bases, with 19 bases sitting between them. Germline values: CDR1 LNHDA, CDR2 SQIVND (reference sequence). The chain's CDR3 is CASSILLSTGINTEAFF. DNA for the CDR3: TGTGCCAGTAGTATCCTTCTCTCGACAGGTATTAACACTGAAGCTTTCTTT.